This TCR beta chain was captured by sequencing in a study of CD8 T cells in ankylosing spondylitis. This clonotype was counted a single time. Its target is not known. Germline values: CDR1 SGDLS, CDR2 YYNGEE. The CDR3 contains 15 residues. V was cut by 0 bases and J by 3 bases, with 7 bases left in between. TCRdb analysed the 5' RACE reads with MiXCR anew, one entry per CDR3 protein. Of 330,000 or so distinct CDR3 sequences in the sample, 7% to 9% are singletons; the top ten hold less than 15%. Findings of the study overall: Characteristic of ankylosing spondylitis blood, it appeared, was a TCR beta motif comprising about eight highly homologous variants. Disease-linked clones were found to be CD8+ and relatively rare in peripheral blood.

What was sequenced was blood, either unsorted or a sorted T cell fraction (not recorded which). The clonotype originates from a male donor with ankylosing spondylitis. V is TRBV9 and J is TRBJ2-6, with D possibly being TRBD1 or TRBD2 (5 bases each). CDR3 DNA sequence: TGTGCCAGCAGCGTAGGGGGGAATGGGGCCAACGTCCTGACTTTC. It is translated as CASSVGGNGANVLTF.